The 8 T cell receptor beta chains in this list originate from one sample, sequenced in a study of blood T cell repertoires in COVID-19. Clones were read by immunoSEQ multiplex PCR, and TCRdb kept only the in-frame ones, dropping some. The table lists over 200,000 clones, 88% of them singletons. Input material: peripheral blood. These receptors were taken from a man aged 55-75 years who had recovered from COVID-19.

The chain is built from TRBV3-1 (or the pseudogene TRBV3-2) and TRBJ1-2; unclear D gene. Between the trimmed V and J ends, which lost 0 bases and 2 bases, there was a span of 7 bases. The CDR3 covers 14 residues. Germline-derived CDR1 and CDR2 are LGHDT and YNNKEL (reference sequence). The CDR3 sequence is CASSQERENYGYTF. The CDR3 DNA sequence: TGTGCCAGCAGCCAAGAACGGGAGAACTATGGCTACACCTTC.

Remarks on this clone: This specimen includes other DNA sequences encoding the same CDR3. CDR3 in amino acids: CASSLVRGYNEQFF. The CDR3 DNA follows: TGTGCCAGCAGCTTAGTAAGGGGATACAATGAGCAGTTCTTC. The chain links TRBV11-2 to TRBJ2-1; maybe TRBD1 (5 bases). The ends were cut back, 1 base at V and 4 bases at J, with 8 bases in the middle. This CDR3 spans 14 amino acids. Germline assignment: CDR1 SGHAT and CDR2 FQNNGV.

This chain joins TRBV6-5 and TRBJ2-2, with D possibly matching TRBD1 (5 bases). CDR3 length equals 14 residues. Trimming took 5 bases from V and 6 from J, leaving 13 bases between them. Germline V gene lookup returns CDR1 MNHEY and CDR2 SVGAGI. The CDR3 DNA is TGTGCCAGCAGTCTGTTCGACAGCCCCGGGGAGCTGTTTTTT. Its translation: CASSLFDSPGELFF.

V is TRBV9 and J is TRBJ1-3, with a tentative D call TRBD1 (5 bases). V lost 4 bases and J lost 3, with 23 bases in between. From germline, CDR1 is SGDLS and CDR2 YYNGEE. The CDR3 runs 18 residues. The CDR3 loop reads CASSLLSGSVLGGNTIYF. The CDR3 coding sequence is TGTGCCAGCAGCCTTCTTTCAGGGTCGGTGCTTGGTGGAAACACCATATATTTT.

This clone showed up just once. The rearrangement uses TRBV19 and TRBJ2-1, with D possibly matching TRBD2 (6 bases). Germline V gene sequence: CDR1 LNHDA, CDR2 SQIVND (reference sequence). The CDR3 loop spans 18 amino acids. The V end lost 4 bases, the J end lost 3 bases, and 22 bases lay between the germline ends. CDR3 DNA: TGTGCCAGTAGTAACTGGGGGAGAAGTAGCGGAGTCTACAATGAGCAGTTCTTC. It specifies CASSNWGRSSGVYNEQFF.

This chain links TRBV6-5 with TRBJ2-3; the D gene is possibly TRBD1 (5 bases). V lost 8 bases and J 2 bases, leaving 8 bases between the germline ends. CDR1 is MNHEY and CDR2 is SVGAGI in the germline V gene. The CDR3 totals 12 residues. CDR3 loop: CASGALTDTQYF. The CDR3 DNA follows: TGTGCCAGCGGGGCGCTCACAGATACGCAGTATTTT.

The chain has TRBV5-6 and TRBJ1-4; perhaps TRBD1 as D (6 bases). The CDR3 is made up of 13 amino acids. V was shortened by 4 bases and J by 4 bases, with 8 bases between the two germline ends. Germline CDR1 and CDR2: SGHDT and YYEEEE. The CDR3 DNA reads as TGTGCCAGCAGCGGCAGGGGTAATGAAAAACTGTTTTTT. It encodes CASSGRGNEKLFF.

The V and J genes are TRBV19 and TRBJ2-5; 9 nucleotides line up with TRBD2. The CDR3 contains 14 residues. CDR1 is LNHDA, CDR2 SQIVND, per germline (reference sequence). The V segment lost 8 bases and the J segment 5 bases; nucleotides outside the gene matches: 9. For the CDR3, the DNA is TGTGCCAGTGGATCTATGGGACTAGCTGAGACCCAGTACTTC. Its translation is CASGSMGLAETQYF.